This TCR beta chain came from a study of CD8 T cells in ankylosing spondylitis. Overall study findings and caveats: Both synovial fluid and blood in reactive arthritis had previously been reported to carry some motif variants. Disease-linked clones reportedly concentrated significantly in matched ankylosing spondylitis synovial fluid. Disease-linked clones proved CD8+ and comparatively uncommon in peripheral blood. Seemingly distinctive of ankylosing spondylitis blood was a TCR beta motif formed by eight highly homologous variants.

V lost 2 bases to trimming and J lost 1 base; unmatched junction nucleotides: 5. The CDR3 is 16 residues long. CDR1 is KGHDR and CDR2 is SFDVKD in the germline V gene. Libraries of TCR beta came from quantitative 5'-RACE with molecular barcodes. TCRdb re-analysed the 5' RACE reads in MiXCR, keeping a single row per CDR3 protein. Of about 840,000 distinct CDR3 sequences in the sample, 12% were seen once. This clonotype occurred a few times. Its specificity is not known. This sequence originates from a male donor with ankylosing spondylitis. V gene TRBV24-1 combines with J gene TRBJ1-1; 8 positions agree with TRBD1. Sequencing input: blood, either unsorted or a sorted T cell fraction (not recorded which). The CDR3 loop reads CATSDSVTGANTEAFF. The CDR3 DNA reads TGTGCCACCAGTGATTCGGTGACAGGGGCGAACACTGAAGCTTTCTTT.